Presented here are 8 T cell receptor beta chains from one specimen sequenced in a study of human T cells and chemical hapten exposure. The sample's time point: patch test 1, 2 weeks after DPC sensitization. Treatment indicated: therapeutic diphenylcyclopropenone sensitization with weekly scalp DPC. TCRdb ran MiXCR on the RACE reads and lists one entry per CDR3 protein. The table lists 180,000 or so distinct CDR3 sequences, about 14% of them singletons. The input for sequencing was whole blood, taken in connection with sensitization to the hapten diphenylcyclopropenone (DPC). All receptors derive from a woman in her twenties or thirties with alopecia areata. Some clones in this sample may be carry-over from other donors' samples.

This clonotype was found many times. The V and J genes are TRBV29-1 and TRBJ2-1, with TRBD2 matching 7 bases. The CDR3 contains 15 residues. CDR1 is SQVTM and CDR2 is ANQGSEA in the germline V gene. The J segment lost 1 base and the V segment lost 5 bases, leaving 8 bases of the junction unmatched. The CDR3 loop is CSVNLAEGSYNEQFF. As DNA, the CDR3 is TGCAGCGTTAATCTAGCGGAGGGTTCCTACAATGAGCAGTTCTTC.

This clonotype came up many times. This chain's CDR3 is CASSFRADGGYEQYF. In DNA, the CDR3 is TGTGCCAGCAGTTTTCGCGCGGATGGGGGCTACGAGCAGTACTTC. V is TRBV6-2 or TRBV6-3 and J is TRBJ2-7; D is possibly TRBD1 or TRBD2 (5 bases each). The CDR3 has 15 amino acids. Germline loops: CDR1 MNHEY, CDR2 SVGEGT. Between the trimmed V and J ends, which lost 4 bases and 3 bases, there was a span of 16 bases.

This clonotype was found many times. CDR3 amino acids: CASSFTGNTEAFF. CDR3 DNA: TGTGCCAGCAGCTTTACAGGGAACACTGAAGCTTTCTTT. The chain carries TRBV11-3 and TRBJ1-1; the D gene is possibly TRBD1 (5 bases). Per the germline V gene, CDR1 is SGHNT and CDR2 is YENEEA. Between the trimmed V and J ends, which lost 3 bases and 1 base, there was a span of 6 bases. This CDR3 has 13 amino acids.

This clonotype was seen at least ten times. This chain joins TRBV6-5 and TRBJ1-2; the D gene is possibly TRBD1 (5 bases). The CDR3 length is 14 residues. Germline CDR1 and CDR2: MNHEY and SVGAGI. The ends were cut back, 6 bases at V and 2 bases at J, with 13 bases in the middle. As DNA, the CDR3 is TGTGCCAGCAGAACCGGGACGAGAAACTATGGCTACACCTTC. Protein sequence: CASRTGTRNYGYTF.

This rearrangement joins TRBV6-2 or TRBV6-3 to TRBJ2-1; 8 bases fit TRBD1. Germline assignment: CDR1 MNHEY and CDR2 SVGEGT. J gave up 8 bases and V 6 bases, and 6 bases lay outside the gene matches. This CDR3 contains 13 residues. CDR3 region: CASSYDRGDEQFF. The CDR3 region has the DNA TGTGCCAGCAGCTACGACAGGGGTGATGAGCAGTTCTTC.

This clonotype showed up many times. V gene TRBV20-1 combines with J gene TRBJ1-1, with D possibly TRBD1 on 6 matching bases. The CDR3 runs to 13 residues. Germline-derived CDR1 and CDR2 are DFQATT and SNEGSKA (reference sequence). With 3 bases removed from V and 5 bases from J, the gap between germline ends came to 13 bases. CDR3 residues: CSARLRGETEAFF. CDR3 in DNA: TGCAGTGCTAGGCTAAGGGGGGAGACTGAAGCTTTCTTT.

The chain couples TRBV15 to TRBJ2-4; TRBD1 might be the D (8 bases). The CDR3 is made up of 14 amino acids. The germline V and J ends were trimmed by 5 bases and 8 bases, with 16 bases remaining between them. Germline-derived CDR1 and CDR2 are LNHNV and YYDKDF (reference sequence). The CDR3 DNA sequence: TGTGCCACCAGCGAAGGACAGGGAGGGGACATTCAGTACTTC. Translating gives CATSEGQGGDIQYF. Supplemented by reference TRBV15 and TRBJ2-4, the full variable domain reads DAMVIQNPRYQVTQFGKPVTLSCSQTLNHNVMYWYQQKSSQAPKLLFHYYDKDFNNEADTPDNFQSRRPNTSFCFLDIRSPGLGDTAMYLCATSEGQGGDIQYFGAGTRLSVL.

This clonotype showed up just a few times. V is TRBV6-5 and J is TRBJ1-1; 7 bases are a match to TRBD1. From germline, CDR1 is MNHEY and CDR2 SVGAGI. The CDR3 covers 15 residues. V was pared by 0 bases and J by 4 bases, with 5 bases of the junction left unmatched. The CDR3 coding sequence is TGTGCCAGCAGTTACTCAAGGGGACAGAGCACTGAAGCTTTCTTT. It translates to CASSYSRGQSTEAFF.